This record concerns one TCR beta chain sequence. This CDR3 contains 19 residues. V gave up 4 bases and J gave up 4 bases, with 24 bases separating them. This specimen belongs to a study of blood T cell repertoires in COVID-19. TCRdb keeps only in-frame clones here, not all; method: immunoSEQ multiplex PCR. Found here are 40,000 to 55,000 clones, about 90% of them singletons; the top ten hold 13% to 15%. The gene calls are TRBV5-3 and TRBJ2-6; a weak D match, TRBD2 (5 bases). TRBV5-3 is known as an ORF, though its function is uncertain. The specimen was peripheral blood. This clonotype was obtained from a human donor in a cohort sampled during active COVID-19. The CDR3, as DNA: TGTGCCAGAAGCGCCGTTGGCGGGCCCCTACTTTTGGGGGCCAACGTCCTGACTTTC. Amino acids: CARSAVGGPLLLGANVLTF.